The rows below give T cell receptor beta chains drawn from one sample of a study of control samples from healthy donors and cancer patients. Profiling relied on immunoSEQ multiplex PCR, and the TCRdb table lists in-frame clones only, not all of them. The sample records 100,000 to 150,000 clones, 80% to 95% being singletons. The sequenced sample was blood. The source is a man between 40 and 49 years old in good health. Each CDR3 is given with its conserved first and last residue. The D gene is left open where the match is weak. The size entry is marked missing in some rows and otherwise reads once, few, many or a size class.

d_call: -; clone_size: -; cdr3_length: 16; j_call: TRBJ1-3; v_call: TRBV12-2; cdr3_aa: CASRSEGRNSGNTIYF; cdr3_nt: TGTGCAAGTCGCTCGGAGGGACGGAACTCTGGAAACACCATATATTTT
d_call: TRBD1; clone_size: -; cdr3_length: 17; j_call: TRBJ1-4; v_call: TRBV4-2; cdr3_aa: CASSPTSGTGGYEKLFF; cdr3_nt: TGTGCCAGCAGCCCAACGAGTGGGACAGGGGGGTACGAAAAACTGTTTTTT
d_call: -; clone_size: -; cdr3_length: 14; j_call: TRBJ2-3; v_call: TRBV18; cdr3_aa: CASSRDNRGMTQYF; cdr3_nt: TGTGCCAGCTCACGGGACAACCGAGGTATGACGCAGTATTTT
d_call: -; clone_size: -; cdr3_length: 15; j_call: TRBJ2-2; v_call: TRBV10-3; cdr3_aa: CAISSGTPNTGELFF; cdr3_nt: TGTGCCATCAGCTCCGGGACACCGAACACCGGGGAGCTGTTTTTT
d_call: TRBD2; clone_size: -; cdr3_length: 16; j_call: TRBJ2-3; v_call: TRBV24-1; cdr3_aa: CATSDSPSGDVDTQYF; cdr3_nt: TGTGCCACCAGTGATTCCCCTAGCGGGGACGTAGATACGCAGTATTTT
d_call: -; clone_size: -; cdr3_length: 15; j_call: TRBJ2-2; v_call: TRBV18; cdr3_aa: CASSPSVLNTGELFF; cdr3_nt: TGTGCCAGCTCACCATCGGTCCTTAACACCGGGGAGCTGTTTTTT
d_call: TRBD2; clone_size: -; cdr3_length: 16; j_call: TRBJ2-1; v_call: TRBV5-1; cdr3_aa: CASSFNPGTTYNEQFF; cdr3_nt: TGCGCCAGCAGTTTTAACCCCGGGACTACCTACAATGAGCAGTTCTTC
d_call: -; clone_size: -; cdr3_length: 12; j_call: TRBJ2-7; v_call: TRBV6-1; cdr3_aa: CASSESYYEQYF; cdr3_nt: TGTGCCAGCAGTGAATCTTATTACGAGCAGTACTTC
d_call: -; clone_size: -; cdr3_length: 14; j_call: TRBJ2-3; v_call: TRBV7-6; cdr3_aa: CASSPGLNTDTQYF; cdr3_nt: TGTGCCAGCAGCCCTGGACTGAACACAGATACGCAGTATTTT
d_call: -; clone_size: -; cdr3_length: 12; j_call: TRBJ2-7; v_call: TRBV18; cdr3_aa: CASSTDYYEQYF; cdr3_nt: TGTGCCAGCTCAACAGACTACTACGAGCAGTACTTC
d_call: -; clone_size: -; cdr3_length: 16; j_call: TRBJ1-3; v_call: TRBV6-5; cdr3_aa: CASSSTGSSSGNTIYF; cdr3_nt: TGTGCCAGCAGTTCAACAGGGTCGAGCTCTGGAAACACCATATATTTT
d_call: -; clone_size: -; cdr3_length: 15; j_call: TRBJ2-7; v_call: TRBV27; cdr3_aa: CASSSQGHVSYEQYF; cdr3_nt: TGTGCCAGCAGTTCACAGGGCCACGTTTCCTACGAGCAGTACTTC
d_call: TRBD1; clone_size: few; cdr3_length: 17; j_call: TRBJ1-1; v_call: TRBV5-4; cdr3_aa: CASSLTGGVPGNTEAFF; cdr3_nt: TGTGCCAGCAGCTTAACAGGGGGCGTTCCGGGGAACACTGAAGCTTTCTTT
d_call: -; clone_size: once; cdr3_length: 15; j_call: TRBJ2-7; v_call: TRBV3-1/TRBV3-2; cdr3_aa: CASSHKAGLVYEQYF; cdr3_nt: TGTGCCAGCAGCCATAAAGCGGGCCTGGTCTACGAGCAGTACTTC
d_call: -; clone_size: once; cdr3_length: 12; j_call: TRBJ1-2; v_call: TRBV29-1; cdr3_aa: CSVVIGVYGYTF; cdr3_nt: TGCAGCGTTGTTATAGGGGTCTATGGCTACACCTTC
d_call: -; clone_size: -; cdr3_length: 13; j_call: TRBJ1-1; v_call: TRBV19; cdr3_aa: CASSVRLNTEAFF; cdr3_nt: TGTGCCAGTAGTGTGAGGCTGAACACTGAAGCTTTCTTT
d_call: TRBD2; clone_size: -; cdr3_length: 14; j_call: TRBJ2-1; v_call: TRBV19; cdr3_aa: CASSLGLAGGEQFF; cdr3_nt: TGTGCCAGTAGTTTAGGACTAGCGGGGGGTGAGCAGTTCTTC
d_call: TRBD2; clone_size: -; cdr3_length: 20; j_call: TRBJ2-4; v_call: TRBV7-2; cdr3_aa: CASSLAFTSGPGKAKNIQYF; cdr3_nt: TGTGCCAGCAGCTTAGCGTTCACTAGCGGTCCTGGTAAGGCCAAAAACATTCAGTACTTC
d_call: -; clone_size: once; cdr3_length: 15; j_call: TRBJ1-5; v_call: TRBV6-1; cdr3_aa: CASSEGSQGHQPQHF; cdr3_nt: TGTGCCAGCAGTGAAGGTAGCCAGGGACATCAGCCCCAGCATTTT
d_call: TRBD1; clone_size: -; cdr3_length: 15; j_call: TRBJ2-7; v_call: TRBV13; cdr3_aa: CASSLPGQGGHEQYF; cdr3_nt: TGTGCCAGCAGCTTACCCGGACAGGGAGGCCACGAGCAGTACTTC
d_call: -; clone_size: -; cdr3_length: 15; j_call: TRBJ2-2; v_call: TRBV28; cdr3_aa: CASGLGGAFTGELFF; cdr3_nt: TGTGCCAGCGGGCTGGGGGGCGCTTTCACCGGGGAGCTGTTTTTT
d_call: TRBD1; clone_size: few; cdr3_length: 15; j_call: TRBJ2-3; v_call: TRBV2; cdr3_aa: CASSVRDRDTDTQYF; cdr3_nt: TGTGCCAGCAGTGTCCGGGACAGGGACACAGATACGCAGTATTTT
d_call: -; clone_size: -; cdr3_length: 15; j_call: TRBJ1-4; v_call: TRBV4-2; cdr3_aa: CASSQDRKQGGKLFF; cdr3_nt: TGTGCCAGCAGCCAAGATCGGAAGCAGGGCGGAAAACTGTTTTTT
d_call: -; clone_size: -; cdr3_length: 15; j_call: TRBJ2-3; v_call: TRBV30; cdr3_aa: CAWSVGRKSTDTQYF; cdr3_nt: TGTGCCTGGAGTGTCGGACGGAAGAGCACAGATACGCAGTATTTT
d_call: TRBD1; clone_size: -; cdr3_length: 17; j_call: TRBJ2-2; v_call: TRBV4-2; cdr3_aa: CASSQGGTGGFGGELFF; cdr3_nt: TGTGCCAGCAGCCAAGGCGGGACAGGGGGCTTTGGCGGGGAGCTGTTTTTT
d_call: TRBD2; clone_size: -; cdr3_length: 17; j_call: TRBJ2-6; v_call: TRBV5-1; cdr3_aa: CASSHPSGGDGANVLTF; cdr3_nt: TGCGCCAGCAGCCACCCTAGCGGGGGGGATGGGGCCAACGTCCTGACTTTC
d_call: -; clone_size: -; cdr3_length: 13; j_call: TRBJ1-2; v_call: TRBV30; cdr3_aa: CAWSVPAGYGYTF; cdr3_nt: TGTGCCTGGAGTGTCCCGGCTGGCTATGGCTACACCTTC
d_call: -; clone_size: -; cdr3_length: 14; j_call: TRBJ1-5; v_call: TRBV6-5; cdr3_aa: CASNPTGMGQPQHF; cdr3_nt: TGTGCCAGCAATCCTACAGGGATGGGTCAGCCCCAGCATTTT
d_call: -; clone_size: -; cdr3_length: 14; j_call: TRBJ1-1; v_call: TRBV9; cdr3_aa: CASSTSLVNTEAFF; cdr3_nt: TGTGCCAGCAGCACCAGCTTAGTGAACACTGAAGCTTTCTTT
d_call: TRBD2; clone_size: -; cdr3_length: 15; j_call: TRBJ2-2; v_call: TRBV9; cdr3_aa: CASSISGGPSRELFF; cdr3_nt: TGTGCCAGCAGCATTAGCGGGGGCCCCTCCAGGGAGCTGTTTTTT
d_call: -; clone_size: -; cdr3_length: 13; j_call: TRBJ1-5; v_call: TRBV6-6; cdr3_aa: CASSYTGSQPQHF; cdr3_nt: TGTGCCAGCAGTTACACAGGGTCACAGCCCCAGCATTTT
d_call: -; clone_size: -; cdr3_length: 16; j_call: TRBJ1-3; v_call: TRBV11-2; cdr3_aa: CASSLGAAGTPTTIYF; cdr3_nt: TGTGCCAGCAGCTTAGGCGCGGCAGGTACCCCAACCACCATATATTTT
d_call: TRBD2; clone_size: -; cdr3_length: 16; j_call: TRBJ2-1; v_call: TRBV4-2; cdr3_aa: CASSQAGTSPFNEQFF; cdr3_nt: TGTGCCAGCAGCCAAGCCGGGACTAGTCCCTTCAATGAGCAGTTCTTC
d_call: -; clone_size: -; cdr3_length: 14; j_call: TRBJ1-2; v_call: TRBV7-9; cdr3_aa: CASSLRTEPYGYTF; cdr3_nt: TGTGCCAGCAGCTTACGGACAGAGCCCTATGGCTACACCTTC
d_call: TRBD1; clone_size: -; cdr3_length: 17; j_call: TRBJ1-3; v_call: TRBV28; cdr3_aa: CASSFLPGQGVGNTIYF; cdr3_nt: TGTGCCAGCAGTTTTCTTCCCGGACAGGGGGTCGGAAACACCATATATTTT
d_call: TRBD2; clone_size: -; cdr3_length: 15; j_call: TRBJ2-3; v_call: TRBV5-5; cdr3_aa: CASSFLAGGTDTQYF; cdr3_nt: TGTGCCAGCAGCTTTCTAGCGGGGGGCACAGATACGCAGTATTTT
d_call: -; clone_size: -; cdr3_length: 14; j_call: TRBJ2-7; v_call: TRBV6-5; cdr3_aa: CASSPRDFPYEQYF; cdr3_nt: TGTGCCAGCAGCCCCCGGGACTTTCCCTACGAGCAGTACTTC
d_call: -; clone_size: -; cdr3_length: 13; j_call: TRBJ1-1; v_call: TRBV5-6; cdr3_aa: CASSWGLNTEAFF; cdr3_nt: TGTGCCAGCAGCTGGGGATTGAACACTGAAGCTTTCTTT
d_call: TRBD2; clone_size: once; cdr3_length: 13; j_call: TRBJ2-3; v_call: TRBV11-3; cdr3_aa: CASSSGGANTQYF; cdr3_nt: TGTGCCAGCAGCTCCGGGGGGGCAAATACGCAGTATTTT
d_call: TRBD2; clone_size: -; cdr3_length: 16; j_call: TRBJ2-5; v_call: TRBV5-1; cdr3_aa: CASSLQPGGNQETQYF; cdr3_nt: TGCGCCAGCAGCTTGCAACCCGGGGGGAACCAAGAGACCCAGTACTTC
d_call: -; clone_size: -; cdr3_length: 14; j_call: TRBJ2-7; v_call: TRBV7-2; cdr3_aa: CASSIARGGGEQYF; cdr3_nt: TGTGCCAGCAGTATAGCCAGGGGAGGGGGAGAGCAGTACTTC
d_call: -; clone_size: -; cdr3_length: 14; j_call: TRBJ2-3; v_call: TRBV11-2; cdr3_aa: CASSLVSITDTQYF; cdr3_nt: TGTGCCAGCAGCTTAGTATCCATCACAGATACGCAGTATTTT
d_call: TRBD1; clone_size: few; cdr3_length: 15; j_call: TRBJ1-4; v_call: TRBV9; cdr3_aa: CASSVMGQSNEKLFF; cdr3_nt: TGTGCCAGCAGCGTAATGGGACAGTCTAATGAAAAACTGTTTTTT
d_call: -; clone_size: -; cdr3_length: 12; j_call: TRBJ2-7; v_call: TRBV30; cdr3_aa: CAWSPDNYEQYF; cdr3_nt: TGTGCCTGGAGTCCGGACAACTACGAGCAGTACTTC
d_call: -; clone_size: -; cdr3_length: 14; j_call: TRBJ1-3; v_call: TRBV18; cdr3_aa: CASLLVATGNTIYF; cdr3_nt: TGTGCCAGCTTGTTAGTGGCGACTGGAAACACCATATATTTT
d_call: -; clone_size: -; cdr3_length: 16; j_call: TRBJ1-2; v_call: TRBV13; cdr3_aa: CASSLSLRAKTDGYTF; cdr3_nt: TGTGCCAGCAGCCTCTCCTTACGGGCCAAAACGGATGGCTACACCTTC
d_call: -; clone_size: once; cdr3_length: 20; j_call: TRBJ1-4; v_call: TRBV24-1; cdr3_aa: CATSDRGSVPLPQLMKKLFF; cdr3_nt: TGTGCCACCAGTGATCGGGGCAGCGTCCCTCTACCTCAACTAATGAAAAAGCTGTTTTTT
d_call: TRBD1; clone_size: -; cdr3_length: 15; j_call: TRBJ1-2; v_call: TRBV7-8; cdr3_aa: CASSRTTGTNYGYTF; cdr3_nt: TGTGCCAGCAGCCGAACGACAGGGACTAACTATGGCTACACCTTC
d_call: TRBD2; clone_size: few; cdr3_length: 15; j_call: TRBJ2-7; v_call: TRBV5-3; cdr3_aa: CARSLGLAGSYEQYF; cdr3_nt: TGTGCCAGAAGCTTGGGACTAGCGGGCTCCTACGAGCAGTACTTC
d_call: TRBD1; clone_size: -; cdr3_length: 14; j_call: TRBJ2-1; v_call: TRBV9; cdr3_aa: CASSDGDSYNEQFF; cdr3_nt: TGTGCCAGCAGCGATGGGGACAGCTACAATGAGCAGTTCTTC
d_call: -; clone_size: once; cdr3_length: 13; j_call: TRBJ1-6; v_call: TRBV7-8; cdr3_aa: CASSSTGDSPLHF; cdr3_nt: TGTGCCAGCAGCTCAACAGGTGACTCACCCCTCCACTTT
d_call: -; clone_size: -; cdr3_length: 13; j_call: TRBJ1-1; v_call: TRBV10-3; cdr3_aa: CAISSGESPEAFF; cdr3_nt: TGTGCCATCTCGTCAGGGGAGAGCCCTGAAGCTTTCTTT
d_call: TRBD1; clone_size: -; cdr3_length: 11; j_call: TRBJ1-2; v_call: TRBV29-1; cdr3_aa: CSVGTGAGYTF; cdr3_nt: TGCAGCGTTGGGACAGGGGCGGGCTACACCTTC
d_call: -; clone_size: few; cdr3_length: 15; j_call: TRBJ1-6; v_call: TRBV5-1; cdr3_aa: CASSLAGQRDSPLHF; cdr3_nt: TGCGCCAGCAGCTTGGCCGGACAGAGGGATTCACCCCTCCACTTT